These 26 T cell receptor beta chains were all obtained from the same sample, sequenced in a study of cytomegalovirus exposure and HLA in healthy donors. The PCR used 60 Vbeta and 13 Jbeta primers. Sequenced by immunoSEQ multiplex PCR; TCRdb stores in-frame clones only, minus some. The sample records 150,000 to 200,000 clones, about 10% being singletons. The sample was PBMCs. The receptors derive from a woman aged 25 to 39 in good health and CMV-seropositive.

The chain recombines TRBV14 with TRBJ1-2; D is possibly TRBD1 (6 bases). The CDR3 length is 15 residues. Trimming took 4 bases from V and 3 from J, leaving 15 bases between them. Germline V gene sequence: CDR1 SGHDN, CDR2 FVKESK. The CDR3 nucleotides read TGTGCCAGCAGCCCCACAGGGTATCGATACTATGGCTACACCTTC. Translation: CASSPTGYRYYGYTF.

V and J are TRBV18 and TRBJ2-5; 7 nucleotides match TRBD1. Germline CDR1 KGHSH, CDR2 LQKENI. The V gene end was trimmed by 2 bases and the J gene end by 5 bases; junction bases not matched to a gene: 5. The CDR3 spans 14 residues. The CDR3 DNA sequence: TGTGCCAGCTCACCAGACAGGGCCCTGGAGACCCAGTACTTC. It encodes CASSPDRALETQYF.

This rearrangement joins TRBV18 to TRBJ2-3; 10 bases are shared with TRBD1. Trimming removed 0 bases from V and 4 bases from J; junction bases left unmatched: 4. This CDR3 is built from 16 residues. Germline V gives CDR1 KGHSH, CDR2 LQKENI. As DNA, the CDR3 is TGTGCCAGCTCACCACCCGGGACAGGGGTGGCAGATACGCAGTATTTT. Residues: CASSPPGTGVADTQYF.

This clone was counted between two and nine times. The chain is built from TRBV7-3 and TRBJ2-1; 14 bases are shared with TRBD2. Losses at the gene ends were 5 bases for V and 10 bases for J; bases not matched to a gene: 4. The CDR3 runs to 14 residues. Looked up from germline, CDR1 is SGHTA and CDR2 is FQGTGA. The CDR3 protein is CASSPGTSGGEQFF. The CDR3 bases are TGTGCCAGCAGCCCCGGGACTAGCGGGGGCGAGCAGTTCTTC.

The chain uses TRBV19 and TRBJ1-3, with D perhaps TRBD1 (6 bases). The germline gives CDR1 LNHDA, CDR2 SQIVND (reference sequence). The V and J ends lost 2 bases and 0 bases respectively, with 14 bases between them. The CDR3 is made up of 17 amino acids. CDR3 bases: TGTGCCAGTAGTATATCCTCAAGGGGGACCTCTGGAAACACCATATATTTT. Amino acid sequence: CASSISSRGTSGNTIYF.

This clone occurred a few times. The chain employs TRBV5-1 and TRBJ2-1; D unresolved. This CDR3 comprises 15 residues. Germline CDR1 and CDR2: SGHRS and YFSETQ. The ends were cut back, 0 bases at V and 9 bases at J, with 16 bases in the middle. The CDR3 nucleotides are TGCGCCAGCAGCTTGGCCGGTATTCCTCCCACTGAGCAGTTCTTC. It is translated as CASSLAGIPPTEQFF.

The chain employs TRBV5-4 and TRBJ2-7; 11 nucleotides match TRBD2. This CDR3 region has 14 residues. CDR1 is SGHNT, CDR2 YYREEE, per germline (reference sequence). Unmatched junction bases numbered 4, after V lost 5 bases and J lost 3 bases. The CDR3 DNA reads TGTGCCAGCAGACCGGGGACTAGCGGCTACGAGCAGTACTTC. Translated: CASRPGTSGYEQYF.

The chain employs TRBV11-2 and TRBJ2-1, with TRBD2 identical over 11 bases. The CDR3 extends over 17 amino acids. The J segment lost 4 bases and the V segment lost 4 bases, leaving 9 bases of the junction unmatched. The germline CDR1 and CDR2 sequences are SGHAT and FQNNGV. DNA of the CDR3: TGTGCCAGCAGCTCACGTTCCGGGACTAGCGGTTACAATGAGCAGTTCTTC. Amino acids: CASSSRSGTSGYNEQFF. Based on the CDR3 plus reference TRBV11-2 and TRBJ2-1, the full variable domain is EAGVAQSPRYKIIEKRQSVAFWCNPISGHATLYWYQQILGQGPKLLIQFQNNGVVDDSQLPKDRFSAERLKGVDSTLKIQPAKLEDSAVYLCASSSRSGTSGYNEQFFGPGTRLTVL.

This clone was seen a handful of times. CDR3 nucleotides: TGTGCCAGCAGCTTGGCGGAGGCCAACACCGGGGAGCTGTTTTTT. Encoded protein: CASSLAEANTGELFF. The V and J genes are TRBV5-4 and TRBJ2-2; D is possibly TRBD2 (5 bases). Germline-derived CDR1 and CDR2 are SGHNT and YYREEE (reference sequence). CDR3 length: 15 residues. The V and J ends lost 0 bases and 2 bases respectively, with 8 bases between them.

Here the CDR3 DNA reads TGTGCCAGCAGCCCCGACCCGGGATCCCGCACAGATACGCAGTATTTT. It encodes CASSPDPGSRTDTQYF. This chain links TRBV13 with TRBJ2-3, with D perhaps matching TRBD2 (5 bases). The CDR3 spans 16 residues. CDR1 is PRHDT and CDR2 is FYEKMQ in the germline V gene (reference sequence). The V end was cut by 5 bases, the J end by 1 base, with 16 bases between.

This rearrangement joins TRBV10-3 to TRBJ1-1; possible D gene TRBD1, 5 bases. CDR3 length: 14 amino acids. Germline values: CDR1 ENHRY, CDR2 SYGVKD. V was cut by 3 bases and J by 6 bases, with 14 bases left in between. The CDR3 DNA reads as TGTGCCATCAGTGACAGTCAGGGAGGGCCTGAAGCTTTCTTT. Encoded protein: CAISDSQGGPEAFF.

This clone occurred a few times. The gene calls are TRBV18 and TRBJ1-2; 9 nucleotides agree with TRBD1. After removal of 3 bases from V and 0 bases from J, the junction contained 5 bases not matched to a gene. This CDR3 is built from 16 residues. Per the germline V gene, CDR1 is KGHSH and CDR2 is LQKENI. This chain's CDR3 is CASSPRRDRANYGYTF. DNA of the CDR3: TGTGCCAGCTCACCTAGAAGGGACAGGGCTAACTATGGCTACACCTTC. Combining the CDR3 with reference TRBV18 and TRBJ1-2 gives the whole variable domain NAGVMQNPRHLVRRRGQEARLRCSPMKGHSHVYWYRQLPEEGLKFMVYLQKENIIDESGMPKERFSAEFPKEGPSILRIQQVVRGDSAAYFCASSPRRDRANYGYTFGSGTRLTVV.

This sequence joins TRBV7-6 and TRBJ2-1; 11 bases map to TRBD2. The CDR3 runs to 16 residues. The germline V gene has CDR1 SGHVS and CDR2 FNYEAQ. Trimming cost V 5 bases and J 8 bases; bases outside gene matches: 11. The DNA for the CDR3 is TGTGCCAGCAGCCCTCACACTAGCGGGAGCAGGGATGAGCAGTTCTTC. Residues: CASSPHTSGSRDEQFF.

This clone has only a few counts. The J gene is TRBJ2-7, the V gene TRBV13, with TRBD1 matching over 7 bases. CDR3 length: 13 amino acids. CDR1 is PRHDT and CDR2 is FYEKMQ in the germline V gene (reference sequence). V was clipped by 3 bases and J by 2 bases; unmatched bases: 1. CDR3 sequence (DNA): TGTGCCAGCAGCTTGAGGGGGCCCTACGAGCAGTACTTC. It translates to CASSLRGPYEQYF.

In this sample, this clone turned up a few times. The chain is built from TRBV2 and TRBJ2-7, with TRBD1 identical over 7 bases. Germline CDR1 is SNHLY and CDR2 is FYNNEI. CDR3 size: 13 residues. Germline trimming cut 6 bases from V and 3 bases from J; bases unmatched to any gene: 5. In DNA form, the CDR3 reads TGTGCCAGCAGCGAGGACAGGATCTACGAGCAGTACTTC. Translating gives CASSEDRIYEQYF.

In this sample, this clone turned up a few times. CDR3 sequence reads: CASSPQGQGWDTEAFF. As DNA, the CDR3 is TGCGCCAGCAGCCCCCAGGGACAGGGATGGGACACTGAAGCTTTCTTT. The chain links TRBV5-1 to TRBJ1-1; 9 nucleotides line up with TRBD1. The CDR3 is 16 residues long. J gave up 3 bases and V 4 bases, and 10 bases lay outside the gene matches. The germline V gene encodes CDR1 SGHRS and CDR2 YFSETQ.

This clone appeared a few times. The gene calls are TRBV7-8 and TRBJ2-2; TRBD1 is a possible D gene (6 bases). Germline CDR1 is SGHVS and CDR2 is FQNEAQ. V lost 3 bases, J lost 8 bases, and 7 bases lay in between. This CDR3 spans 12 amino acids. The CDR3 region has the DNA TGTGCCAGCAGCTTTGACAGGGGGGAGCTGTTTTTT. Translated: CASSFDRGELFF.

V usage is TRBV15 and J usage is TRBJ2-1; the D gene is possibly TRBD2 (10 bases). Germline assignment: CDR1 LNHNV and CDR2 YYDKDF (reference sequence). This CDR3 contains 17 residues. V was pared by 5 bases and J by 12 bases, with 29 bases between. CDR3 DNA sequence: TGTGCCACCAGCCCTGACAGGGGGTCTAGCGGGAGCTCGATGCAGTTCTTC. Translated, it gives CATSPDRGSSGSSMQFF.

This clone was recorded at least ten times. The J gene is TRBJ1-1, the V gene TRBV6-1; 7 nucleotides line up with TRBD1. The V gene end was trimmed by 6 bases and the J gene end by 0 bases; junction bases not matched to a gene: 1. There are 13 residues in the CDR3. CDR1 and CDR2 from the germline V gene are MNHNS and SASEGT. The CDR3 DNA reads TGTGCCAGCAGGGGACAGTTGAACACTGAAGCTTTCTTT. Translating gives CASRGQLNTEAFF.

This clone was observed a handful of times. This chain connects TRBV19 to TRBJ2-1, with 14 bases that match TRBD2. V gave up 3 bases and J gave up 8 bases; unmatched junction bases: 3. Germline lookup yields CDR1 LNHDA and CDR2 SQIVND (reference sequence). The CDR3 sequence is 15 residues long. CDR3 residues: CASSMGLAGEYEQFF. The CDR3 region has the DNA TGTGCCAGTAGTATGGGACTAGCGGGAGAATATGAGCAGTTCTTC.

The V and J genes are TRBV29-1 and TRBJ1-5, with D perhaps TRBD1 (5 bases). This CDR3 has 15 amino acids. Trimming removed 7 bases from V and 5 bases from J, with 21 bases in between. Germline CDR1 SQVTM, CDR2 ANQGSEA. The CDR3 DNA reads TGCAGCGCCTTCGTTGAACAACAGGCCCATCAGCCCCAGCATTTT. This translates into CSAFVEQQAHQPQHF.

Only a few counts were recorded for this clone. The chain couples TRBV5-1 to TRBJ1-1; 7 bases align to TRBD1. The trim removed 0 bases at V and 4 bases at J, leaving 3 bases unmatched. CDR3 size: 14 residues. The germline CDR1 and CDR2 sequences are SGHRS and YFSETQ. CDR3 in amino acids: CASSLDAGGTEAFF. The CDR3 region has the DNA TGCGCCAGCAGCTTGGACGCAGGGGGCACTGAAGCTTTCTTT. The full variable domain, rest sourced from reference TRBV5-1 and TRBJ1-1, is KAGVTQTPRYLIKTRGQQVTLSCSPISGHRSVSWYQQTPGQGLQFLFEYFSETQRNKGNFPGRFSGRQFSNSRSEMNVSTLELGDSALYLCASSLDAGGTEAFFGQGTRLTVV.

This clone has just a few counts. The chain couples TRBV7-2 to TRBJ2-5, with 11 nucleotides matching TRBD1. CDR1 and CDR2 from the germline V gene are SGHTA and FQGNSA. The V gene end was trimmed by 3 bases and the J gene end by 5 bases; junction bases not matched to a gene: 11. The CDR3 runs 17 residues. The CDR3 region is CASSLRDRGWRGETQYF. CDR3 coding DNA: TGTGCCAGCAGCTTGCGGGACAGGGGGTGGCGAGGGGAGACCCAGTACTTC.

In its sample, this clone was seen a few times. The CDR3 nucleotides read TGTGCCTGGACTTCGGGACAGAATTCACCCCTCCACTTT. Protein: CAWTSGQNSPLHF. This chain connects TRBV30 to TRBJ1-6; 7 nucleotides line up with TRBD1. V was clipped by 4 bases and J by 7 bases; unmatched bases: 4. CDR3 length: 13 residues. Germline V gives CDR1 GTSNPN, CDR2 SVGIG (reference sequence). Full variable domain (outside the CDR3, taken from reference TRBV30 and TRBJ1-6): SQTIHQWPATLVQPVGSPLSLECTVEGTSNPNLYWYRQAAGRGLQLLFYSVGIGQISSEVPQNLSASRPQDRQFILSSKKLLLSDSGFYLCAWTSGQNSPLHFGNGTRLTVT.

The chain links TRBV4-2 to TRBJ2-1, with D maybe TRBD2 (6 bases). Germline lookup yields CDR1 LGHNA and CDR2 YNFKEQ. V was cut by 4 bases and J by 4 bases, with 14 bases left in between. CDR3 length: 15 amino acids. The CDR3 region is CASSRSGREYNEQFF. CDR3 nucleotide sequence: TGTGCCAGCAGCCGCTCTGGCCGGGAGTACAATGAGCAGTTCTTC.

This chain joins TRBV2 and TRBJ2-2; 11 nucleotides align to TRBD2. Germline CDR1 reads SNHLY; CDR2 reads FYNNEI. V was pared by 4 bases and J by 6 bases, with 7 bases of the junction left unmatched. This CDR3 region has 16 residues. DNA of the CDR3: TGTGCCAGCAGTGCAACACTAGCGGGAGCATCCGGGGAGCTGTTTTTT. Its translation is CASSATLAGASGELFF.